These 14 T cell receptor beta chains originate from one sample sequenced in a study of blood T cell repertoires in COVID-19. The protocol was immunoSEQ multiplex PCR, while the TCRdb copy is restricted to in-frame clones and leaves out a portion. This table has more than 110,000 clones, about 90% appearing once. The sample consisted of peripheral blood. The receptors originated from a man aged 45-65 years with active or convalescent COVID-19.

This clone was seen once. The chain couples TRBV9 to TRBJ1-1; 12 bases are a match to TRBD1. V lost 4 bases to trimming and J lost 5 bases; unmatched junction nucleotides: 6. This CDR3 is 15 amino acids long. Germline CDR1 and CDR2: SGDLS and YYNGEE. CDR3 sequence: CASSMGQGAKTEAFF. Here the CDR3 DNA reads TGTGCCAGCAGCATGGGACAGGGGGCGAAAACTGAAGCTTTCTTT.

The chain uses TRBV6-6 and TRBJ1-2; D may be TRBD1 (5 bases). Looked up from germline, CDR1 is MNHNY and CDR2 is SVGAGI (reference sequence). V was clipped by 5 bases and J by 3 bases, with 16 bases between them. The length of the CDR3 is 15 residues. The CDR3 sequence is CASSPPDGGDYGYTF. The CDR3 nucleotides are TGTGCCAGCAGTCCCCCAGACGGGGGGGACTATGGCTACACCTTC.

This chain connects TRBV5-1 to TRBJ2-5; 14 positions agree with TRBD2. The CDR3 has 15 residues. Germline CDR1 reads SGHRS; CDR2 reads YFSETQ. Trimming removed 4 bases from V and 4 bases from J; junction bases left unmatched: 3. CDR3 amino acids: CASSGGTSGRETQYF. For the CDR3, the DNA is TGCGCCAGCAGCGGGGGGACTAGCGGGAGAGAGACCCAGTACTTC.

The chain recombines TRBV5-4 with TRBJ2-7; 11 bases align to TRBD2. V shed 2 bases, J shed 6 bases, and the junction held 10 bases outside the gene matches. The CDR3 totals 16 residues. From germline, CDR1 is SGHNT and CDR2 YYREEE (reference sequence). The CDR3 sequence is CASSLKTSGNLAEQYF. Here the CDR3 DNA reads TGTGCCAGCAGCTTAAAGACTAGCGGGAATTTAGCCGAGCAGTACTTC.

This clone appeared a single time. This chain joins TRBV6-5 and TRBJ2-7; 11 bases line up with TRBD2. The CDR3 runs to 12 residues. The V gene's germline CDR1 is MNHEY and CDR2 SVGAGI. Trimming took 6 bases from V and 12 from J; bases not matched to a gene: 7. The CDR3 spells CASSSTSGSWYF. CDR3 nucleotides: TGTGCCAGCAGCTCTACTAGCGGGAGTTGGTACTTC.

The chain recombines TRBV19 with TRBJ1-1; 10 bases map to TRBD1. The CDR3 sequence is 14 residues long. J lost 1 base, V lost 4 bases, and 0 bases had no gene match. CDR1 and CDR2 (germline): LNHDA, SQIVND (reference sequence). The CDR3: CASSRDRGNTEAFF. The CDR3 DNA reads as TGTGCCAGTAGTAGGGACAGGGGGAACACTGAAGCTTTCTTT.

The genes are TRBV28 and TRBJ1-5, with 7 bases lining up with TRBD1. V trimming: 4 bases; J trimming: 0 bases; junction bases outside the gene matches: 9. Germline CDR1 MDHEN, CDR2 SYDVKM. The CDR3 sequence is 17 residues long. The CDR3, as DNA: TGTGCCAGCAGTTCCCCGGGCAGGGGGTATAGCAATCAGCCCCAGCATTTT. The encoded protein is CASSSPGRGYSNQPQHF.

The rearrangement uses TRBV3-1 (or the pseudogene TRBV3-2) and TRBJ1-5; no reliable D call. The CDR3 has 12 amino acids. Trimming shortened V by 8 bases and J by 4 bases, and 9 bases separated the two germline ends. Germline V gives CDR1 LGHDT, CDR2 YNNKEL (reference sequence). CDR3 residues: CASGGYNQPQHF. The CDR3 region has the DNA TGTGCCAGCGGCGGGTATAATCAGCCCCAGCATTTT.

The chain carries TRBV18 and TRBJ2-1, with 9 bases identical to TRBD1. CDR1 and CDR2 (germline): KGHSH, LQKENI. The CDR3 extends over 14 amino acids. Trimming at V came to 5 bases and at J to 7 bases, leaving 6 bases not matched to a gene. The CDR3 nucleotides read TGTGCCAGCTCATTGGACAGGGGAGGGAATGAGCAGTTCTTC. Encoded protein: CASSLDRGGNEQFF.

The rearrangement links TRBV11-2 to TRBJ2-7; 8 bases align to TRBD2. V lost 6 bases, J lost 2 bases, and 9 bases stayed unmatched. Germline V gives CDR1 SGHAT, CDR2 FQNNGV. This CDR3 comprises 15 residues. The chain's CDR3 is CASRSIAGGPYEQYF. The CDR3 nucleotides read TGTGCCAGCAGGTCTATCGCGGGGGGCCCCTACGAGCAGTACTTC.

The CDR3 is CASSLRREWNNEQFF. The CDR3 DNA is TGTGCCAGCAGCTTAAGGCGGGAGTGGAACAATGAGCAGTTCTTC. This chain connects TRBV11-1 to TRBJ2-1, with 7 bases fitting TRBD2. The V and J ends lost 2 bases and 5 bases, in that order; junction bases with no gene match: 6. Germline CDR1 reads SGHAT; CDR2 reads FQDESV (reference sequence). CDR3 length: 15 amino acids.

This clone was found once. V usage is TRBV6-2 or TRBV6-3 and J usage is TRBJ2-7, with TRBD2 matching 8 bases. The ends lost 6 bases at V and 6 bases at J; junction bases unmatched: 16. The CDR3 covers 16 residues. The germline gives CDR1 MNHEY, CDR2 SVGEGT. The CDR3, as DNA: TGTGCCAGCAGCCGCCGGGGAGGTGCGGGAGGTGGCGAGCAGTACTTC. Translation gives CASSRRGGAGGGEQYF.

The rearrangement uses TRBV11-1 and TRBJ2-7, with TRBD1 matching 11 bases. The CDR3 extends over 15 amino acids. Per germline, CDR1 SGHAT and CDR2 FQDESV (reference sequence). The junction had 2 bases not matched to a gene; V was cut back by 3 bases and J by 1 base. DNA of the CDR3: TGTGCCAGCAGCTTGGGACAGGGGGGTTCCTACGAGCAGTACTTC. Protein: CASSLGQGGSYEQYF.

This rearrangement joins TRBV6-6 to TRBJ1-1; 9 positions agree with TRBD1. J gave up 6 bases and V 6 bases, and 11 bases lay outside the gene matches. This CDR3 has 15 amino acids. CDR1 MNHNY and CDR2 SVGAGI come from the germline V gene (reference sequence). Here the CDR3 reads CASRPTGQGSSEAFF. CDR3 nucleotide sequence: TGTGCCAGCAGGCCCACGGGACAGGGTTCCTCTGAAGCTTTCTTT.